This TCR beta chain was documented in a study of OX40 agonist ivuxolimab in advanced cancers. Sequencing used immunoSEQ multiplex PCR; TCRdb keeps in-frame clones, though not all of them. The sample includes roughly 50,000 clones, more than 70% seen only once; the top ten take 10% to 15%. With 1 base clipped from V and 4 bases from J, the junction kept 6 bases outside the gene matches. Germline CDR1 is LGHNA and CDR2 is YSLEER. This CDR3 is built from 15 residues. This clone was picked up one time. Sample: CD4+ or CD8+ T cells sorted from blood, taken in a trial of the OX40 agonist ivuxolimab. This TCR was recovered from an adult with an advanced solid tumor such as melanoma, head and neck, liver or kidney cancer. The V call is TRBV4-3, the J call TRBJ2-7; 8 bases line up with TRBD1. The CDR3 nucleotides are TGCGCCAGCAGCCAAGTCCGGACAGGGAGGTACGAGCAGTACTTC. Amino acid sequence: CASSQVRTGRYEQYF.